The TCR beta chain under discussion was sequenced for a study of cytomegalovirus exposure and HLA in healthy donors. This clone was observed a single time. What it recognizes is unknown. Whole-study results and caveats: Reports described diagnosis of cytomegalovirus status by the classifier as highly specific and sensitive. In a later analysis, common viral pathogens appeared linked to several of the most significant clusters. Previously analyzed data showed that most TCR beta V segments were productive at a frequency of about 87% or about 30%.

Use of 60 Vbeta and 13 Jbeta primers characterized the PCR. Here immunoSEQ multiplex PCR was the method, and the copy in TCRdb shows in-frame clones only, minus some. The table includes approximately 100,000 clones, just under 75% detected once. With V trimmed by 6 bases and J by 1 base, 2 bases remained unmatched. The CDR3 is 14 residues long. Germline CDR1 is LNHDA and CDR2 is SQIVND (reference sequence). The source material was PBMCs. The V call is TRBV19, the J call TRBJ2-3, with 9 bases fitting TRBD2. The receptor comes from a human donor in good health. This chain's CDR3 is CASRTSGRTDTQYF. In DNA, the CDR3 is TGTGCCAGTAGGACTAGCGGCCGCACAGATACGCAGTATTTT. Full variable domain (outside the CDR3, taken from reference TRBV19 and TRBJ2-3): DGGITQSPKYLFRKEGQNVTLSCEQNLNHDAMYWYRQDPGQGLRLIYYSQIVNDFQKGDIAEGYSVSREKKESFPLTVTSAQKNPTAFYLCASRTSGRTDTQYFGPGTRLTVL.